What follows are 14 T cell receptor beta chains derived from one specimen sequenced in a study of T cell responses to AZD1222 COVID-19 vaccine. Sequencing used immunoSEQ multiplex PCR; TCRdb keeps in-frame clones, though not all of them. Found here are about 150,000 clones, 85% to 95% of them singletons; the top ten hold 1.5%. The sample in question was peripheral blood, obtained 28 days after the second AZD1222 dose. The receptors here all came from an adult who received the AZD1222 COVID-19 vaccine.

The chain combines TRBV2 with TRBJ1-6; D is ambiguous. This CDR3 region has 16 residues. Germline CDR1 reads SNHLY; CDR2 reads FYNNEI. V lost 7 bases, J lost 9 bases, and 22 bases lay in between. CDR3 sequence: CASNDRRSGLGSPLHF. The DNA for the CDR3 is TGTGCCAGCAACGACCGAAGGAGTGGTTTAGGTTCACCCCTCCACTTT.

The chain uses TRBV18 and TRBJ1-5, with a weak D call TRBD1 (6 bases). Per germline, CDR1 KGHSH and CDR2 LQKENI. The length of the CDR3 is 16 residues. Trimming stripped 4 bases from V and 0 bases from J, with 13 bases between. This CDR3 is CASSQARGGSNQPQHF. Written as DNA, the CDR3 is TGTGCCAGCTCACAGGCCAGGGGCGGTAGCAATCAGCCCCAGCATTTT.

The chain combines TRBV19 with TRBJ1-2; D might be TRBD1 (5 bases). Trimming removed 5 bases at V and 5 bases at J, with 12 bases between. The CDR3 extends over 13 amino acids. Germline CDR1 is LNHDA and CDR2 is SQIVND (reference sequence). This CDR3 reads CASSDHRSYGYTF. CDR3 nucleotides: TGTGCCAGTAGTGACCACAGGAGTTATGGCTACACCTTC.

The chain employs TRBV19 and TRBJ1-2; possible D gene TRBD1, 6 bases. Germline values: CDR1 LNHDA, CDR2 SQIVND (reference sequence). The germline V and J ends were trimmed by 7 bases and 5 bases, with 26 bases remaining between them. The CDR3 spans 17 residues. The CDR3 sequence: CASTPSALDRSRYGYTF. The CDR3 bases are TGTGCCAGTACCCCCTCGGCCCTCGACAGGTCCAGGTATGGCTACACCTTC.

The chain combines TRBV30 with TRBJ1-2; D may be TRBD1 (5 bases). Germline V gives CDR1 GTSNPN, CDR2 SVGIG (reference sequence). Trimming stripped 4 bases from V and 6 bases from J, with 12 bases between. The CDR3 loop spans 12 amino acids. DNA for the CDR3: TGTGCCTGGACGGTGGGACCGGATGGCTACACCTTC. Translated, it gives CAWTVGPDGYTF.

The V gene is TRBV6-5, the J gene TRBJ1-2; D possibly corresponds to TRBD1 (5 bases). The CDR3 length is 15 residues. V was trimmed by 4 bases and J by 5 bases, leaving 17 bases between them. Germline CDR1 reads MNHEY; CDR2 reads SVGAGI. CDR3 in amino acids: CASSLGTARAYGYTF. CDR3 nucleotide sequence: TGTGCCAGCAGTTTAGGGACCGCCAGAGCTTATGGCTACACCTTC.

The V call is TRBV3-1 (or the pseudogene TRBV3-2), the J call TRBJ2-1, with TRBD2 matching 11 bases. Germline assignment: CDR1 LGHDT and CDR2 YNNKEL (reference sequence). This CDR3 has 14 residues. Trimming removed 4 bases from V and 5 bases from J; junction bases left unmatched: 1. CDR3 in DNA: TGTGCCAGCAGCCGACTAGCGGGGAACAATGAGCAGTTCTTC. Its translation is CASSRLAGNNEQFF.

The chain combines TRBV5-1 with TRBJ1-4; weak D call: TRBD1 (5 bases). The CDR3 spans 14 residues. V lost 6 bases and J lost 7, with 16 bases in between. CDR1 is SGHRS, CDR2 YFSETQ, per germline. CDR3 DNA sequence: TGCGCCAGCAACCCCACACTGGGGGGTGAAAAACTGTTTTTT. Its translation: CASNPTLGGEKLFF.

The rearrangement links TRBV5-6 to TRBJ2-3; 8 positions match TRBD2. The germline gives CDR1 SGHDT, CDR2 YYEEEE. The CDR3 sequence is 16 residues long. The trim removed 3 bases at V and 5 bases at J, leaving 11 bases unmatched. Here the CDR3 DNA reads TGTGCCAGCAGCTCAACTCCGGGACTAGGCGTAGATACGCAGTATTTT. Translated: CASSSTPGLGVDTQYF.

In regard to this clone: At one boundary the junction diverges from the germline segment, which might be a read error. The chain is built from TRBV5-1 and TRBJ1-1, with 7 bases lining up with TRBD1. Germline loops: CDR1 SGHRS, CDR2 YFSETQ. The CDR3 consists of 15 residues. The CDR3 sequence: CAGSSDRVGGTEAFF. The CDR3 DNA sequence: TGCGCCGGCAGCTCCGACAGGGTGGGTGGGACTGAAGCTTTCTTT.

The chain is built from TRBV6-5 and TRBJ2-1; 8 nucleotides match TRBD1. This CDR3 spans 15 amino acids. Trimming cost V 8 bases and J 5 bases; bases outside gene matches: 11. Germline V gives CDR1 MNHEY, CDR2 SVGAGI. The CDR3 DNA sequence: TGTGCCAGCCTCCATCGGACAGGGAAGGACAATGAGCAGTTCTTC. It encodes CASLHRTGKDNEQFF.

This clone has just one count. This chain connects TRBV7-8 to TRBJ2-1, with D possibly being TRBD2 (6 bases). V lost 2 bases to trimming and J lost 8 bases, with 13 bases between them. Germline V lookup: CDR1 SGHVS, CDR2 FQNEAQ. The CDR3 is 14 residues long. For the CDR3, the DNA is TGTGCCAGCAGCTTAAACGGGGGAGGCCATGAGCAGTTCTTC. Its protein product is CASSLNGGGHEQFF.

The chain links TRBV5-1 to TRBJ2-5; D is uncertain. Germline loops: CDR1 SGHRS, CDR2 YFSETQ. The CDR3 runs to 14 residues. V was cut by 5 bases and J by 4 bases, with 15 bases left in between. CDR3 amino acids: CASSQGGVGETQYF. Written as DNA, the CDR3 is TGCGCCAGCAGTCAAGGTGGGGTTGGAGAGACCCAGTACTTC. Supplemented by reference TRBV5-1 and TRBJ2-5, the full variable domain reads KAGVTQTPRYLIKTRGQQVTLSCSPISGHRSVSWYQQTPGQGLQFLFEYFSETQRNKGNFPGRFSGRQFSNSRSEMNVSTLELGDSALYLCASSQGGVGETQYFGPGTRLLVL.

The chain employs TRBV24-1 and TRBJ1-2; unclear D gene. Germline V gene data show CDR1 as KGHDR and CDR2 as SFDVKD. The V end lost 3 bases, the J end lost 2 bases, and 3 bases lay between the germline ends. The CDR3 extends over 12 amino acids. CDR3 bases: TGTGCCACCAGTGATCAAAACTATGGCTACACCTTC. Residues: CATSDQNYGYTF.